Listed here are 13 T cell receptor beta chains from one sample, sequenced in a study of T-cell memory formation after mild COVID-19. In TCRdb, the 5' RACE reads were re-called with MiXCR into one record per CDR3 protein. The table has more than 250,000 distinct CDR3 sequences, roughly 16% seen once. The sample consisted of PBMCs or a T cell subset sorted from them (not recorded which). These receptors all come from a man aged 18 to 29 who had mild COVID-19 (a few samples of this study predate the infection). Cell type and time point are not known.

In this sample, this clonotype turned up many times. The chain has TRBV7-2 and TRBJ1-3; D is unresolved. Trimming pared 5 bases from V and 0 bases from J, leaving 5 bases between. The germline CDR1 and CDR2 sequences are SGHTA and FQGNSA. CDR3 length: 13 amino acids. CDR3 sequence reads: CASSLYSGNTIYF. The CDR3 bases are TGTGCCAGCAGCCTGTACTCTGGAAACACCATATATTTT. Full variable domain (remainder filled in from reference TRBV7-2 and TRBJ1-3): GAGVSQSPSNKVTEKGKDVELRCDPISGHTALYWYRQSLGQGLEFLIYFQGNSAPDKSGLPSDRFSAERTGGSVSTLTIQRTQQEDSAVYLCASSLYSGNTIYFGEGSWLTVV.

The chain uses TRBV5-8 and TRBJ2-3, with a weak D call TRBD1 (5 bases). V lost 2 bases, J lost 8 bases, and 9 bases lay in between. Germline CDR1 is SGHTS and CDR2 is YDEGEE. The CDR3 has 12 residues. CDR3 amino acids: CASSFSDITQYF. The CDR3 DNA reads as TGTGCCAGCAGCTTTTCGGACATTACGCAGTATTTT.

The V gene is TRBV12-3 or TRBV12-4, the J gene TRBJ2-5, with 13 bases identical to TRBD2. With V trimmed by 4 bases and J by 1 base, 0 bases remained unmatched. The CDR3 consists of 15 residues. In DNA form, the CDR3 reads TGTGCCAGCAGTTGGACTAGCGGGGGCCAAGAGACCCAGTACTTC. Amino acid sequence: CASSWTSGGQETQYF.

The chain employs TRBV2 and TRBJ2-7; possibly TRBD1 for D (6 bases). V was pared by 6 bases and J by 5 bases, with 14 bases between. The CDR3 totals 13 residues. The V gene's germline CDR1 is SNHLY and CDR2 FYNNEI. CDR3 DNA: TGTGCCAGCAGCTATACCCCAGGGGACGAGCAGTACTTC. Its translation is CASSYTPGDEQYF.

The chain links TRBV6-5 to TRBJ1-1; unclear D gene. The V gene's germline CDR1 is MNHEY and CDR2 SVGAGI. There are 12 residues in the CDR3. V gave up 3 bases and J gave up 11 bases, with 13 bases separating them. The CDR3 nucleotides are TGTGCCAGCAGTTATTCCCTCGACCGGGCTTTCTTT. Translation gives CASSYSLDRAFF.

This clonotype has only a few counts. The genes are TRBV6-5 and TRBJ1-3; TRBD1 is a possible D gene (5 bases). The CDR3 is made up of 15 amino acids. The V gene's germline CDR1 is MNHEY and CDR2 SVGAGI. With 0 bases removed from V and 4 bases from J, the gap between germline ends came to 10 bases. The CDR3 loop reads CASSYSMAGGNTIYF. The CDR3 nucleotides read TGTGCCAGCAGTTACTCGATGGCAGGGGGAAACACCATATATTTT.

This clonotype was observed a few times. The chain recombines TRBV4-3 with TRBJ1-4, with D perhaps TRBD1 (6 bases). V was clipped by 2 bases and J by 0 bases, with 25 bases between them. Looked up from germline, CDR1 is LGHNA and CDR2 is YSLEER. There are 21 residues in the CDR3. The CDR3 DNA sequence: TGCGCCAGCAGCCAACTTGTGATGGTCGCAGGGGCGAGTGCAACTAATGAAAAACTGTTTTTT. Amino acid sequence: CASSQLVMVAGASATNEKLFF.

J is TRBJ1-5 and V is TRBV4-3; D ambiguous. This CDR3 contains 16 residues. V lost 0 bases and J 3 bases, leaving 12 bases between the germline ends. Germline V gene sequence: CDR1 LGHNA, CDR2 YSLEER. DNA of the CDR3: TGCGCCAGCAGCCAAGATGCTCGGGGATACAATCAGCCCCAGCATTTT. This encodes CASSQDARGYNQPQHF.

This clonotype was seen repeatedly, ten times or more. The chain has TRBV4-3 and TRBJ1-5, with no clear D. Trimming removed 0 bases from V and 0 bases from J, with 3 bases in between. Germline V gene lookup returns CDR1 LGHNA and CDR2 YSLEER. There are 14 residues in the CDR3. CDR3 DNA sequence: TGCGCCAGCAGCCAAGATCTTAGCAATCAGCCCCAGCATTTT. Translated: CASSQDLSNQPQHF.

This chain joins TRBV6-2 or TRBV6-3 and TRBJ2-7; TRBD1 might be the D (6 bases). Germline CDR1 reads MNHEY; CDR2 reads SVGEGT. This CDR3 is 13 amino acids long. Trimming took off 8 bases at V and 2 bases at J, with 13 bases between the two ends. This CDR3 is CASRRDNAYEQYF. The CDR3 DNA follows: TGTGCCAGCCGCCGGGACAACGCCTACGAGCAGTACTTC.

The chain couples TRBV19 to TRBJ2-2; D unclear. This CDR3 contains 15 residues. CDR1 is LNHDA and CDR2 is SQIVND in the germline V gene (reference sequence). V was trimmed by 7 bases and J by 4 bases, leaving 16 bases between them. CDR3 amino acids: CASTKRYGGTGELFF. For the CDR3, the DNA is TGTGCCAGTACCAAGAGGTATGGTGGCACCGGGGAGCTGTTTTTT.

This clonotype appeared a few times. The chain carries TRBV28 and TRBJ1-2; no clear D gene. The germline V and J ends were trimmed by 10 bases and 4 bases, with 16 bases remaining between them. The germline gives CDR1 MDHEN, CDR2 SYDVKM. The CDR3 has 13 amino acids. In DNA, the CDR3 is TGTGCCACCTCCCCCGCCGGAGTCTATGGCTACACCTTC. As protein: CATSPAGVYGYTF.

This clonotype has more than one count but fewer than ten. The chain links TRBV5-1 to TRBJ1-1; D may be TRBD1 (6 bases). CDR1 is SGHRS and CDR2 is YFSETQ in the germline V gene. V lost 8 bases to trimming and J lost 4 bases, with 18 bases between them. The CDR3 length is 14 residues. DNA of the CDR3: TGCGCCAGTCTACCCCAGGGGTCGGGCACTGAAGCTTTCTTT. It yields the protein CASLPQGSGTEAFF.